Detailed here is one T cell receptor (beta chain). Its antigen is undetermined. The method was immunoSEQ multiplex PCR; TCRdb's version includes in-frame clones alone and lacks a portion of them. The repertoire consists of about 140,000 clones, with roughly 90% occurring once and the leading ten covering around 3%. These data come from a study of T cell responses to AZD1222 COVID-19 vaccine. Whole-study context: Pooled samples include second doses given at about 4 or 12 weeks. General study results and limits: The peak T cell response came first, and repertoires were sampled only after it. Donors were largely white British and mainly female; clonal diversity was possibly underestimated.

The CDR3 runs 17 residues. V gave up 3 bases and J gave up 5 bases; unmatched junction bases: 14. Germline V gene sequence: CDR1 LNHNV, CDR2 YYDKDF (reference sequence). The sequencing here drew on peripheral blood, taken on day 0 of AZD1222 vaccination. The receptor comes from an adult in good health. This rearrangement joins TRBV15 to TRBJ2-5, with 8 bases that match TRBD1. CDR3: CATSSLITGGIRETQYF. The CDR3 DNA follows: TGTGCCACCAGCAGCCTTATAACAGGGGGAATCAGGGAGACCCAGTACTTC.